This T cell receptor beta chain was recovered during a study of OX40 agonist ivuxolimab in advanced cancers. Looking at the study overall: Clinicians treated patients with ivuxolimab, an agonistic anti-OX40 (CD134) antibody. Findings and caveats of the study: Normalized expansion of T-cell clones was also low for some nonresponders. Expanded clones were, on average, more numerous in CD8+ T cells than in CD4+.

With regard to this clone: Antigen: not known.

Sequencing used immunoSEQ multiplex PCR; TCRdb keeps in-frame clones, though not all of them. Found here are tens of thousands of clones, 94% of them singletons; the top ten hold 11%. This material consisted of CD4+ or CD8+ T cells sorted from blood, taken in a trial of the OX40 agonist ivuxolimab. The clonotype was recovered from an adult with an advanced solid tumor such as melanoma, head and neck, liver or kidney cancer.

Here the CDR3 reads CASRDRGTGYTF. Here the CDR3 DNA reads TGTGCCAGCCGGGACAGGGGGACTGGCTACACCTTC. The rearrangement joins TRBV6-1 to TRBJ1-2; 11 positions match TRBD1. This CDR3 has 12 amino acids. V was pared by 8 bases and J by 7 bases, with 3 bases of the junction left unmatched. The germline gives CDR1 MNHNS, CDR2 SASEGT.